The 30 T cell receptor beta chains below come from one sample, sequenced in a study of blood T cell repertoires in COVID-19 (TCRdb year 2020). Receptors were amplified or captured by the immunoSEQ multiplex PCR assay. In its TCRdb copy, this immuneACCESS table keeps in-frame sequences only and misses some clones. Where compared with another copy, unresolved V genes explain less than half of these, and the others have no known cause. The sample contains over 100,000 clones, about 88% of them found a single time. 1.4% to 1.5% of the sample belongs to the ten largest clones. Sequences were obtained from peripheral blood. These receptors came from a man between 40 and 49 years old with acute or convalescent COVID-19.

The J gene is TRBJ2-7, the V gene TRBV5-6; D is perhaps TRBD1 (5 bases). The V gene's germline CDR1 is SGHDT and CDR2 YYEEEE. V shed 3 bases and J shed 1 base, with 14 bases lying between them. This CDR3 comprises 15 residues. CDR3 sequence: CASSYYSRASYEQYF. DNA for the CDR3: TGTGCCAGCAGCTATTATTCCAGGGCGTCCTACGAGCAGTACTTC. The entire variable domain, with the rest obtained from reference TRBV5-6 and TRBJ2-7, is as follows: DAGVTQSPTHLIKTRGQQVTLRCSPKSGHDTVSWYQQALGQGPQFIFQYYEEEERQRGNFPDRFSGHQFPNYSSELNVNALLLGDSALYLCASSYYSRASYEQYFGPGTRLTVT.

The chain couples TRBV28 to TRBJ1-5; D gene ambiguous. The germline V gene has CDR1 MDHEN and CDR2 SYDVKM. V shed 8 bases and J shed 5 bases, with 13 bases lying between them. The CDR3 covers 13 residues. CDR3 in amino acids: CASSSGWYQPQHF. For the CDR3, the DNA is TGTGCCAGCTCCTCGGGGTGGTATCAGCCCCAGCATTTT.

This rearrangement joins TRBV18 to TRBJ2-1, with TRBD1 identical over 12 bases. CDR3 size: 15 residues. J lost 7 bases, V lost 3 bases, and 4 bases had no gene match. The germline V gene has CDR1 KGHSH and CDR2 LQKENI. The CDR3 protein is CASSPRDRGRNEQFF. CDR3 bases: TGTGCCAGCTCACCGCGGGACAGGGGGCGGAATGAGCAGTTCTTC.

The J gene is TRBJ2-7, the V gene TRBV7-2; weak D call: TRBD2 (5 bases). Trimming stripped 2 bases from V and 3 bases from J, with 11 bases between. Germline V lookup: CDR1 SGHTA, CDR2 FQGNSA. The CDR3 extends over 14 amino acids. CDR3 sequence: CASSLLGEGYEQYF. The DNA for the CDR3 is TGTGCCAGCAGCTTACTTGGAGAGGGCTACGAGCAGTACTTC.

The rearrangement links TRBV18 to TRBJ1-3; no reliable D call. V gave up 4 bases and J gave up 0 bases, with 13 bases separating them. The CDR3 covers 16 residues. Germline CDR1 reads KGHSH; CDR2 reads LQKENI. The CDR3 bases are TGTGCCAGCTCACTAGCGGACCAGAGCTCTGGAAACACCATATATTTT. The encoded protein is CASSLADQSSGNTIYF.

In its sample, this clone was seen once. The V call is TRBV6-6, the J call TRBJ1-6; D ambiguous. CDR3 size: 14 residues. Trimming removed 5 bases at V and 3 bases at J, with 8 bases between. In germline, CDR1 is MNHNY, CDR2 SVGAGI (reference sequence). In DNA form, the CDR3 reads TGTGCCAGCAGTACATTAATCTATAATTCACCCCTCCACTTT. Translated, it gives CASSTLIYNSPLHF.

This clone has only one observation. Germline and junction disagree at one end, which may indicate a read error. The rearrangement uses TRBV5-8 and TRBJ1-2; tentatively, D is TRBD1 (6 bases). The CDR3 consists of 18 residues. The germline gives CDR1 SGHTS, CDR2 YDEGEE. The CDR3 bases are TGTGCCAGCAGCGGCGGGGGTCAGGGGCCCCAAATTTTCTATGGCTACTCCTTC. It specifies CASSGGGQGPQIFYGYSF.

As DNA, the CDR3 is TGTGCCAGTAGGCCAGGGGGCTGGAGCAATCAGCCCCAGCATTTT. This gives the protein CASRPGGWSNQPQHF. The J gene is TRBJ1-5, the V gene TRBV19; TRBD1 aligns across 8 bases. With V trimmed by 6 bases and J by 1 base, 5 bases remained unmatched. This CDR3 spans 15 amino acids. Germline assignment: CDR1 LNHDA and CDR2 SQIVND (reference sequence).

This clone has just a few counts. The rearrangement uses TRBV5-4 and TRBJ2-1; 12 bases match TRBD2. The CDR3 extends over 15 amino acids. From germline, CDR1 is SGHNT and CDR2 YYREEE (reference sequence). Trimming removed 0 bases from V and 7 bases from J; junction bases left unmatched: 2. Here the CDR3 DNA reads TGTGCCAGCAGCTTGGTCGGACTAGCGGGGAATGAGCAGTTCTTC. Its translation is CASSLVGLAGNEQFF.

V usage is TRBV4-1 and J usage is TRBJ1-4; 7 bases map to TRBD1. V lost 4 bases to trimming and J lost 8 bases; unmatched junction nucleotides: 7. CDR1 MGHRA and CDR2 YSYEKL come from the germline V gene. The CDR3 spans 14 residues. This chain's CDR3 is CASSPRGRGEKLFF. The CDR3 bases are TGCGCCAGCAGCCCAAGGGGGCGGGGAGAAAAACTGTTTTTT.

The V gene is TRBV7-2, the J gene TRBJ1-2; D call uncertain. Germline V lookup: CDR1 SGHTA, CDR2 FQGNSA. The CDR3 sequence is 13 residues long. The ends were cut back, 2 bases at V and 6 bases at J, with 10 bases in the middle. The CDR3: CASSLSVRDGYTF. The CDR3 DNA follows: TGTGCCAGCAGCTTATCGGTCCGGGATGGCTACACCTTC.

The chain is built from TRBV7-3 and TRBJ2-6; tentatively, D is TRBD1 (7 bases). Germline loops: CDR1 SGHTA, CDR2 FQGTGA. The germline V and J ends were trimmed by 5 bases and 0 bases, with 14 bases remaining between them. CDR3 length: 17 amino acids. CDR3 bases: TGTGCCAGCAGCCCGGAGGGGGCCAGCTCTGGGGCCAACGTCCTGACTTTC. Translation gives CASSPEGASSGANVLTF.

The J gene is TRBJ2-2, the V gene TRBV28; 11 bases are a match to TRBD1. The V gene's germline CDR1 is MDHEN and CDR2 SYDVKM. The CDR3 is 15 residues long. The V gene end was trimmed by 2 bases and the J gene end by 6 bases; junction bases not matched to a gene: 2. CDR3 sequence: CASSLGTGGSGELFF. In DNA form, the CDR3 reads TGTGCCAGCAGTTTAGGGACAGGGGGGTCCGGGGAGCTGTTTTTT.

This clone was observed a few times. This chain uses TRBV14 with TRBJ2-5; 7 nucleotides match TRBD2. V was pared by 1 base and J by 4 bases, with 3 bases of the junction left unmatched. CDR1 and CDR2 from the germline V gene are SGHDN and FVKESK. The CDR3 has 14 amino acids. CDR3 amino acids: CASSQVRGRETQYF. CDR3 DNA: TGTGCCAGCAGCCAAGTGCGGGGGAGAGAGACCCAGTACTTC.

The chain joins TRBV11-2 to TRBJ2-5, with 9 bases matching TRBD1. Germline assignment: CDR1 SGHAT and CDR2 FQNNGV. Trimming at V came to 6 bases and at J to 5 bases, leaving 10 bases not matched to a gene. This CDR3 contains 15 residues. CDR3 DNA sequence: TGTGCCAGCAGGTCCTACAGGGGGCTGTGGGAGACCCAGTACTTC. Translating gives CASRSYRGLWETQYF.

V is TRBV5-1 and J is TRBJ2-1, with D tentatively TRBD1 (6 bases). This CDR3 is built from 11 residues. Trimming stripped 2 bases from V and 10 bases from J, with 7 bases between. Germline CDR1 SGHRS, CDR2 YFSETQ. This CDR3 is CASSFGTEQFF. CDR3 nucleotide sequence: TGCGCCAGCAGCTTCGGGACAGAGCAGTTCTTC.

This rearrangement joins TRBV12-3 or TRBV12-4 to TRBJ2-7, with a tentative D call TRBD1 (5 bases). The V end lost 0 bases, the J end lost 6 bases, and 9 bases lay between the germline ends. CDR3 size: 13 residues. DNA of the CDR3: TGTGCCAGCAGTTTAGCGCAAGGGGCCGAGCAGTACTTC. Protein: CASSLAQGAEQYF.

This chain's CDR3 is CASSKRRQGLGETQYF. CDR3 bases: TGTGCCAGCAGCAAACGTAGACAGGGGTTGGGAGAGACCCAGTACTTC. V gene TRBV7-2 combines with J gene TRBJ2-5, with TRBD1 matching 8 bases. The CDR3 sequence is 16 residues long. Trimming removed 5 bases from V and 4 bases from J; junction bases left unmatched: 12. Germline assignment: CDR1 SGHTA and CDR2 FQGNSA.

The J gene is TRBJ2-1, the V gene TRBV12-3 or TRBV12-4; D unresolved. Trimming removed 6 bases from V and 12 bases from J, with 12 bases in between. The CDR3 is 11 residues long. CDR3 bases: TGTGCCAGCAGACGTACACGAATGCAGTTCTTC. As protein: CASRRTRMQFF.

The V call is TRBV6-4, the J call TRBJ2-1; D is ambiguous. Germline V lookup: CDR1 MRHNA, CDR2 SNTAGT. This CDR3 comprises 11 residues. Trimming removed 10 bases from V and 9 bases from J, with 13 bases in between. The CDR3 DNA is TGTGCCACCTACCCTCGATGTGAGCAGTTCTTC. This sequence encodes CATYPRCEQFF.

The V gene is TRBV6-5, the J gene TRBJ2-7, with 8 positions matching TRBD2. The ends lost 7 bases at V and 7 bases at J; junction bases unmatched: 9. The CDR3 is 13 residues long. CDR1 and CDR2 from the germline V gene are MNHEY and SVGAGI. CDR3 nucleotide sequence: TGTGCCAGCACACCACCCCGGGGGGGGGAGCAGTACTTC. Its protein product is CASTPPRGGEQYF.

The chain recombines TRBV6-5 with TRBJ2-1; D unclear. With 2 bases removed from V and 4 bases from J, the gap between germline ends came to 12 bases. Germline CDR1 MNHEY, CDR2 SVGAGI. The CDR3 contains 15 residues. Written as DNA, the CDR3 is TGTGCCAGCAGTTACCGGGTTGACCTATACAATGAGCAGTTCTTC. Translated: CASSYRVDLYNEQFF.

The CDR3 loop reads CASRYGIQGGLEKLFF. CDR3 DNA: TGCGCCAGCAGATATGGGATCCAGGGAGGGTTAGAAAAACTGTTTTTT. V usage is TRBV5-1 and J usage is TRBJ1-4; D might be TRBD1 (5 bases). The V gene's germline CDR1 is SGHRS and CDR2 YFSETQ. The CDR3 has 16 residues. V lost 5 bases, J lost 8 bases, and 22 bases lay in between.

This clone was observed a few times. J is TRBJ1-3 and V is TRBV19; TRBD1 is a possible D gene (6 bases). The V end was cut by 7 bases, the J end by 4 bases, with 11 bases between. The CDR3 loop spans 13 amino acids. Germline CDR1 and CDR2: LNHDA and SQIVND (reference sequence). CDR3 sequence reads: CASIRGSGNTIYF. CDR3 sequence (DNA): TGTGCCAGTATCAGGGGATCCGGAAACACCATATATTTT.

This sequence joins TRBV7-2 and TRBJ2-5; TRBD2 agrees at 11 bases. The CDR3 runs 16 residues. Germline CDR1 SGHTA, CDR2 FQGNSA. J gave up 5 bases and V 1 base, and 6 bases lay outside the gene matches. CDR3 DNA sequence: TGTGCCAGCAGCTTAGGTAGCGGGGGGGGAGAGGAGACCCAGTACTTC. Translation: CASSLGSGGGEETQYF.

The V call is TRBV30, the J call TRBJ2-3; 8 positions match TRBD1. CDR3 size: 13 residues. From germline, CDR1 is GTSNPN and CDR2 SVGIG (reference sequence). With 3 bases clipped from V and 6 bases from J, the junction kept 5 bases outside the gene matches. The chain's CDR3 is CAWRVQGVDTQYF. Written as DNA, the CDR3 is TGTGCCTGGAGGGTACAGGGGGTCGATACGCAGTATTTT.

The J gene is TRBJ2-1, the V gene TRBV5-1, with D possibly being TRBD2 (6 bases). V gave up 4 bases and J gave up 0 bases, with 14 bases separating them. CDR3 size: 16 residues. The germline gives CDR1 SGHRS, CDR2 YFSETQ. CDR3 sequence: CASSKGRDGSYNEQFF. The CDR3, as DNA: TGCGCCAGCAGCAAGGGGCGGGATGGCTCCTACAATGAGCAGTTCTTC. The whole variable domain, remainder taken from reference TRBV5-1 and TRBJ2-1, is KAGVTQTPRYLIKTRGQQVTLSCSPISGHRSVSWYQQTPGQGLQFLFEYFSETQRNKGNFPGRFSGRQFSNSRSEMNVSTLELGDSALYLCASSKGRDGSYNEQFFGPGTRLTVL.

J is TRBJ2-1 and V is TRBV5-6; 12 positions match TRBD2. Unmatched junction bases numbered 2, after V lost 3 bases and J lost 1 base. This CDR3 is 16 amino acids long. Per germline, CDR1 SGHDT and CDR2 YYEEEE. The CDR3 bases are TGTGCCAGCAGCTGGGGGACTAGCGGGTCCTACAATGAGCAGTTCTTC. Translated: CASSWGTSGSYNEQFF.

This clone appeared once. The rearrangement joins TRBV29-1 to TRBJ2-2, with D possibly being TRBD2 (5 bases). In germline, CDR1 is SQVTM, CDR2 ANQGSEA. This CDR3 has 15 residues. V shed 4 bases and J shed 0 bases, with 12 bases lying between them. The CDR3 reads CSVGGSAANTGELFF. CDR3 DNA: TGCAGCGTTGGTGGGAGCGCCGCGAACACCGGGGAGCTGTTTTTT.

The rearrangement links TRBV7-2 to TRBJ2-7; the D is unclear. The CDR3 has 14 residues. The germline V gene encodes CDR1 SGHTA and CDR2 FQGNSA. The V and J ends lost 2 bases and 4 bases respectively, with 12 bases between them. This CDR3 is CASSLLGYKYEQYF. The CDR3, as DNA: TGTGCCAGCAGCTTACTGGGCTACAAATACGAGCAGTACTTC.